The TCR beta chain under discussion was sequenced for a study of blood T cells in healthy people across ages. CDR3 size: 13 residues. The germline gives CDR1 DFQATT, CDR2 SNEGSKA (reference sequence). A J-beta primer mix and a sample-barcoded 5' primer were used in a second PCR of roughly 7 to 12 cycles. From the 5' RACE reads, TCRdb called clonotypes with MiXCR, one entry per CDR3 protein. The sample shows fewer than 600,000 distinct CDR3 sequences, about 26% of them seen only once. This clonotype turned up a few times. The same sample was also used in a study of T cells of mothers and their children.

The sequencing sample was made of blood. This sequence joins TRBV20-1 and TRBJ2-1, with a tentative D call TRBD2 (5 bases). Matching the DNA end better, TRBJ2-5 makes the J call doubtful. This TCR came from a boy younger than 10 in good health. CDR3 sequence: CSARKEAWETQYF. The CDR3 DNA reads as TGCAGTGCTAGAAAGGAGGCGTGGGAGACCCAGTACTTC.